The present T cell receptor (beta chain) was sequenced within a study of blood T cell repertoires in COVID-19 (dated by TCRdb to about 2020). At the level of the whole study: Samples covering the acute and convalescent phases of COVID-19 were provided by collaborators in the United States, Italy and Spain. The material from the prospective study consisted of cDNA or gDNA derived from T cells, B-cell-depleted T cells, or PBMCs. The dataset comprised deeply sampled blood TCRbeta repertoires from subjects exposed to, actively infected with, or recovered from COVID-19. The repertoires were released in a freely available public database meant as a resource for research on the immune response to SARS-CoV-2. The samples were drawn from two sources: the first 160 participants of the ongoing ImmuneRACE study, and 950 to 1,500 subjects contributed by 6 global collaborators. Sample metadata almost always included a de-identified subject ID, COVID-19 status, age in years and sex. Where HLA class I and class II types were available, the types were taken from metadata supplied by the sample provider, not from assay-based typing. The investigation overall reported the following: How much clinical and demographic metadata was included differed by source and by participant, and the metadata was provided uncurated.

With regard to this clone: There is no known antigen for this receptor. Base qualities are not recorded, but no much larger clone differs from it by a single base.

TCRbeta CDR3 regions were amplified from genomic DNA using the immunoSEQ Assay, a bias-controlled multiplex PCR. Processing in the source paper ran as follows. The number of nucleated cells in each sample was estimated from the amplification of reference gene primers within the assay. To quantify the absolute abundance of each unique TCRbeta CDR3 rearrangement, sequence reads were collapsed and filtered. For each sample, productive Simpson clonality was calculated as the square root of Simpson's diversity index across productive rearrangements. TCRdb provides this immuneACCESS table in a form limited to in-frame rearrangements. Some clones are lacking; in checked studies, under half of them reflect an unresolved V gene, and why the rest are absent is not known. V, J and clone size are taken as reported in that table, and D and trimming were inferred from the DNA itself. Present in this sample are about 440,000 clones, around 91% of which were seen just once. The ten largest clones add up to 0.6% to 0.7% of the sample.

In the prospective study, participants were roughly 18 to 90 years old, resided in approximately 22 geographic areas of the United States, and were enrolled through a virtual design. Cohort assignment in the prospective study relied on participant-reported clinical history from a screening survey and a study questionnaire. Recovered participants in ImmuneRACE Cohort 3 were defined by two consecutive negative NP/OP PCR tests, clearance by a healthcare professional, or resolution of symptoms. In the prospective study, whole blood, serum and a nasopharyngeal or oropharyngeal swab were collected from each participant by mobile phlebotomists. Prospective study participants could optionally give additional blood draws and questionnaires over a 2-month period. Blood samples from the prospective study were shipped frozen or at room temperature prior to DNA extraction. Taken from the germline V gene, the CDR1 and CDR2 loops are KGHSH and LQKENI. The junction shows trimming of 4 bases on V and 4 bases on J, plus 8 bases between the germline ends. The CDR3 runs 13 amino acids, cysteine and phenylalanine included. The retained sequence is limited to the CDR3, 39 bases, with the frame set at the first base.

Recombination connected TRBV18 to TRBJ2-1; the D gene cannot be named for sure. The receptor's source is a man between 18 and 29 years old who had recovered from COVID-19. Sequencing was done on a sample of PBMCs or T cells enriched from blood (not recorded which). The sequenced DNA is TGTGCCAGCTCACTTTACAGTTACAATGAGCAGTTCTTC. This translates into CASSLYSYNEQFF.